This T cell receptor beta chain was sequenced in a study of a mutant IDH1 vaccine in newly diagnosed glioma. Here immunoSEQ multiplex PCR was the method, and the copy in TCRdb shows in-frame clones only, minus some. The table shows approximately 67,000 clones, with over 75% occurring only once. The CDR3 consists of 16 residues. Germline loops: CDR1 SGHRS, CDR2 YFSETQ. V dropped 4 bases and J dropped 0; count of bases not matched to a gene: 9. Time point of the sample: week 23, last vaccination. In every dose of vaccine, 300 ug of mutant IDH1 20-mer peptide was given alongside topical imiquimod. This clone appeared a single time. Its specificity is unknown.

V usage is TRBV5-1 and J usage is TRBJ2-7, with TRBD2 matching over 8 bases. This sample comprised PBMCs, obtained from a glioma patient whose treatment included an IDH1 peptide vaccine. This TCR was recovered from a man aged 18-30 years with glioma. Here the CDR3 DNA reads TGCGCCAGCAGCCGCTTGACGGGAGGGAGCTCCTACGAGCAGTACTTC. Its translation is CASSRLTGGSSYEQYF. Variable domain in full (rest from reference TRBV5-1 and TRBJ2-7): KAGVTQTPRYLIKTRGQQVTLSCSPISGHRSVSWYQQTPGQGLQFLFEYFSETQRNKGNFPGRFSGRQFSNSRSEMNVSTLELGDSALYLCASSRLTGGSSYEQYFGPGTRLTVT.